This T cell receptor beta chain was sequenced during a study of monozygotic twins with inflammatory bowel disease. Collection yielded roughly 2.3 ml of blood per donor. The CDR3 covers 13 residues. Germline-derived CDR1 and CDR2 are DFQATT and SNEGSKA (reference sequence). The quantity of total RNA per TCR library was roughly 3,300 ng. TCRalpha and TCRbeta cDNA went through nested PCRs of approximately 17 and 9 cycles, two in total. TCRdb reprocessed the 5' RACE reads; each CDR3 protein has one entry and no DNA is given. The specimen's table records approximately 400,000 distinct CDR3 sequences. This clonotype was sampled from a human donor with ulcerative colitis or Crohn's disease, or a healthy co-twin of an affected twin (not recorded which). Sequencing used blood. The chain combines TRBV20-1 with TRBJ2-7; TCRdb gives TRBD1 as the D gene, but with no DNA this cannot be confirmed. The CDR3 loop reads CSAPGTLYYEQYF.